The T cell receptor (beta chain) described here comes from a study of blood T cell repertoires in COVID-19. The CDR3 length is 16 residues. The junction had 5 bases not matched to a gene; V was cut back by 4 bases and J by 0 bases. Germline values: CDR1 KGHSH, CDR2 LQKENI. Profiling relied on immunoSEQ multiplex PCR, and the TCRdb table lists in-frame clones only, not all of them. Among about 99,000 clones, approximately 84% were seen once, and the ten largest hold around 11%. The receptor's source is a human donor in a cohort sampled during active COVID-19. This chain connects TRBV18 to TRBJ1-5, with TRBD1 matching 8 bases. Sequencing used peripheral blood. CDR3: CASSLTTGGSNQPQHF. The CDR3 coding sequence is TGTGCCAGCTCACTAACCACAGGGGGTAGCAATCAGCCCCAGCATTTT.